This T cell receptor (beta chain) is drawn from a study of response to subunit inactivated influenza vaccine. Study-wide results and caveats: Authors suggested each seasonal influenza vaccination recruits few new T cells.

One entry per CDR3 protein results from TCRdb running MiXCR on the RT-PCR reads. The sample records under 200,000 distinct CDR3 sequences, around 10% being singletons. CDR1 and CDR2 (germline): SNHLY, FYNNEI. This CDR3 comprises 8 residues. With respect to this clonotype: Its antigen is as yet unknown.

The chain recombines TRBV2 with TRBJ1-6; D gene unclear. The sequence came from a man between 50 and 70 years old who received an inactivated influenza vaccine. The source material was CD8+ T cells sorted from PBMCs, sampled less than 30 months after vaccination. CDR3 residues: CTLSPLHF. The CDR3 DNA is TGTACTCTGTCACCCCTCCACTTT.